This T cell receptor (beta chain) was obtained from a study of technical replicates of blood from several donors (dated by TCRdb to 2017 to 2019). On this clone itself: Its antigen is currently not known. Per-base qualities were not stored, and no clone one base away is much larger.

To prepare the library, the immunoSEQ multiplex PCR assay was applied. TCRdb retrieved this table from immuneACCESS and kept in-frame rearrangements only. Not all clones are present; in checked studies, unresolved V genes account for under half, and no reason is known for the remainder. The sample table holds under 90,000 clones, of which approximately 96% were seen once. The ten largest clones take up roughly 0.2% of the sample. The sequence was collected from a human donor in good health. Specimen: T cells isolated from PBMCs.

The nucleotides read TGTGCCACCAGCAGACCCGGACAGGGATCTAACTATGGCTACACCTTC. This encodes CATSRPGQGSNYGYTF. This chain is built from TRBV15 and TRBJ1-2; TRBD1 agrees with 8 junctional bases. Based on the germline V gene (reference sequence), the CDR1 and CDR2 sequences are LNHNV and YYDKDF. The CDR3 spans 16 residues, from the cysteine through the phenylalanine. The read is trimmed to its CDR3 DNA, 48 bases read in frame from base 1. After removal of 2 bases from V and 0 bases from J, the junction retains 5 bases not matched to a gene.